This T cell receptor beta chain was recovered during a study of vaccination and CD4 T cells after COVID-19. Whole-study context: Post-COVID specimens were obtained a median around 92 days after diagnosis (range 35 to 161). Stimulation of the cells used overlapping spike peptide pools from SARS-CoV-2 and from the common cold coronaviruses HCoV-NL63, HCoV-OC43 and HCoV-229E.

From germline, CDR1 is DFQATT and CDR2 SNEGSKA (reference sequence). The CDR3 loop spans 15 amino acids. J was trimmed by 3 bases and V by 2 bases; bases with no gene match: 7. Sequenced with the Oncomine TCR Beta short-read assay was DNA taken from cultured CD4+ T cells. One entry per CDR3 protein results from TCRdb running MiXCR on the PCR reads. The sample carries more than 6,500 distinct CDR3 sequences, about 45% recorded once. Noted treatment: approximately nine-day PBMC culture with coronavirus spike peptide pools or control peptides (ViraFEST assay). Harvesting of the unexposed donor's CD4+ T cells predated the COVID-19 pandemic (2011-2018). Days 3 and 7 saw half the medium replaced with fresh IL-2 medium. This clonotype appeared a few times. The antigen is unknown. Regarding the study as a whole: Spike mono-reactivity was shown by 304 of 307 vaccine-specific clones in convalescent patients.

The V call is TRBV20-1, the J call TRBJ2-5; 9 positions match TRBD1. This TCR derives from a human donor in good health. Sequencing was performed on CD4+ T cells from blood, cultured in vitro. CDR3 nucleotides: TGCAGTGCTAGAAAAACAGGGGGCCGGGAAGAGACCCAGTACTTC. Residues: CSARKTGGREETQYF.